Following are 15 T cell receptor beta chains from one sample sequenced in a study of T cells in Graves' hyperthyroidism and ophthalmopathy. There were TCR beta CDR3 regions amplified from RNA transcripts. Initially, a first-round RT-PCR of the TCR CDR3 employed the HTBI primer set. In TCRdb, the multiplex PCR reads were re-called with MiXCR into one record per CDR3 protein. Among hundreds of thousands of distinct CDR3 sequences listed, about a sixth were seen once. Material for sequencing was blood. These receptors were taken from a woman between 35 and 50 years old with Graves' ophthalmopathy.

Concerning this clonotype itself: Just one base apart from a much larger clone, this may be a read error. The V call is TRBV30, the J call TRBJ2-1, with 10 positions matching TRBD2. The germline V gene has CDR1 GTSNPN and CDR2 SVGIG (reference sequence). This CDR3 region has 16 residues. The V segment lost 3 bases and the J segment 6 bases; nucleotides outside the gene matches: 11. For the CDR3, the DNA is TGTGCCTGGAGAAAAACTAGCGGGGTGGGATTCAATGAGCAGTTCTTC. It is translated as CAWRKTSGVGFNEQFF. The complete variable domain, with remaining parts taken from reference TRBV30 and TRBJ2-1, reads SQTIHQWPATLVQPVGSPLSLECTVEGTSNPNLYWYRQAAGRGLQLLFYSVGIGQISSEVPQNLSASRPQDRQFILSSKKLLLSDSGFYLCAWRKTSGVGFNEQFFGPGTRLTVL.

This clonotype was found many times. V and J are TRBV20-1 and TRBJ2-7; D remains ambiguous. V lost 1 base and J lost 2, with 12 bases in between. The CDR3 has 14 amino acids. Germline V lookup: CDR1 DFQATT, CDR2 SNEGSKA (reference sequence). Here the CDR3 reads CSARVRSAPYEQYF. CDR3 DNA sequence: TGCAGTGCTAGAGTACGGAGCGCTCCCTACGAGCAGTACTTC.

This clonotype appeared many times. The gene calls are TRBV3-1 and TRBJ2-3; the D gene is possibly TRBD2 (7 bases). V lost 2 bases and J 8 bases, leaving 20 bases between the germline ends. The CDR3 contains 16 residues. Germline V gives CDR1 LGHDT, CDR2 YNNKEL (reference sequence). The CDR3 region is CASSQRGARVEGTQYF. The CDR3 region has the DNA TGTGCCAGCAGCCAACGGGGGGCCCGTGTAGAGGGTACGCAGTATTTT.

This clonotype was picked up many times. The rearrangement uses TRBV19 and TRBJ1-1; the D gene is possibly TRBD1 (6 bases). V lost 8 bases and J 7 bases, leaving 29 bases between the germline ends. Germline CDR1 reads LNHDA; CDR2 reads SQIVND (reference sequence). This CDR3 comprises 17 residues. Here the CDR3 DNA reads TGTGCCAGTTCGGCCGCGTCAGGGGCAAAATATGGTGGTGAAGCTTTCTTT. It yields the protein CASSAASGAKYGGEAFF.

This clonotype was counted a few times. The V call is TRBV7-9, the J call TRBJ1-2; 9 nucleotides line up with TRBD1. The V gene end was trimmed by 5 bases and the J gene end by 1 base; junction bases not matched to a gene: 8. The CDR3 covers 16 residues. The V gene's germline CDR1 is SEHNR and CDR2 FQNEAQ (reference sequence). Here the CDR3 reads CASSLPRDRDNYGYTF. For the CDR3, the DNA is TGTGCCAGCAGCCTCCCCCGGGACAGGGATAACTATGGCTACACCTTC.

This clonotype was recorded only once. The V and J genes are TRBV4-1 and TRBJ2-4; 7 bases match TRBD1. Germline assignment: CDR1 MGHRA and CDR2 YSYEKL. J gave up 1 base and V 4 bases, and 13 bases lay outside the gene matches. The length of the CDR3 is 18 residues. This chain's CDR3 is CASSPPRAATGAKNIQYF. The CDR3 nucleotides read TGCGCCAGCAGCCCCCCCCGGGCAGCGACAGGGGCCAAAAACATTCAGTACTTC.

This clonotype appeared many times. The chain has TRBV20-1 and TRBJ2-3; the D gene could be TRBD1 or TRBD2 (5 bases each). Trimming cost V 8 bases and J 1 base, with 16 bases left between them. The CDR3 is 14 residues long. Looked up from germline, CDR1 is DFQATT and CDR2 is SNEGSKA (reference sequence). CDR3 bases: TGCAGTACTCTGGGGGAAGTTGGCACAGATACGCAGTATTTT. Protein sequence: CSTLGEVGTDTQYF.

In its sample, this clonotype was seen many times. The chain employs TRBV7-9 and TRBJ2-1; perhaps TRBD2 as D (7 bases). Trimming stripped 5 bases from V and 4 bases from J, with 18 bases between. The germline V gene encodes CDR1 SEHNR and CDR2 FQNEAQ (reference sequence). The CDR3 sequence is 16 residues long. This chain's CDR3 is CASSLPGGRGYNEQFF. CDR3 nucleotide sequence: TGTGCCAGCAGCCTTCCCGGGGGGCGAGGATACAATGAGCAGTTCTTC.

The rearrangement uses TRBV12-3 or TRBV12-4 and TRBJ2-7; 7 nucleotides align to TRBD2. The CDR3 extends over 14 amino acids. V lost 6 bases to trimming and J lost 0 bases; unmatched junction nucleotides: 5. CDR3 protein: CASSRSGDSYEQYF. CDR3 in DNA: TGTGCCAGCAGCCGCAGCGGGGACTCCTACGAGCAGTACTTC.

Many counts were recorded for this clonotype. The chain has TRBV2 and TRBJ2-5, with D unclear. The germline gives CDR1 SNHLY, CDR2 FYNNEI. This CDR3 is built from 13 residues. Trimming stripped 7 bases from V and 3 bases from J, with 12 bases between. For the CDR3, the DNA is TGTGCCAGCAAATGGGCACCAGAAGAGACCCAGTACTTC. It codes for CASKWAPEETQYF.

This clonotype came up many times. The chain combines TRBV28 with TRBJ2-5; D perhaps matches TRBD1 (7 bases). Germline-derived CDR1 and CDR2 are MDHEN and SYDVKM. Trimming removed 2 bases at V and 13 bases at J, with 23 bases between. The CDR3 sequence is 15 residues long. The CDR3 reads CASSLGSAGRQGGYF. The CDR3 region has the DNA TGTGCCAGCAGTTTAGGATCGGCAGGGAGGCAGGGGGGGTACTTC.

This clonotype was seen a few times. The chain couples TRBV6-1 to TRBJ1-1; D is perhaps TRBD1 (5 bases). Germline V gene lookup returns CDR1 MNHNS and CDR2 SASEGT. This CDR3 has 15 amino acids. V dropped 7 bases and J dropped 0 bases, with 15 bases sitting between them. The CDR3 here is CASTPGLRLNTEAFF. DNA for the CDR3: TGTGCCAGCACCCCAGGGCTCCGTTTGAACACTGAAGCTTTCTTT.

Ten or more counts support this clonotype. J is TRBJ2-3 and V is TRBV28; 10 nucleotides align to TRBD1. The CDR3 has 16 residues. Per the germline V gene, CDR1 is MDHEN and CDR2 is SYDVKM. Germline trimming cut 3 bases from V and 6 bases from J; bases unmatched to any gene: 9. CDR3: CASSLSGTGAGDTQYF. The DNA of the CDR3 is TGTGCCAGCAGTTTGTCCGGGACAGGGGCTGGGGATACGCAGTATTTT.

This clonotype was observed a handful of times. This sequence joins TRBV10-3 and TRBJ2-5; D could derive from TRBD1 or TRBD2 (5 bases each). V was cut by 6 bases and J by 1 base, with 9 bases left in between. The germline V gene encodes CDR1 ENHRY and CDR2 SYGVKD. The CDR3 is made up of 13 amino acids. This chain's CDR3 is CAISGATQETQYF. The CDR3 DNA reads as TGTGCCATCAGCGGGGCCACCCAAGAGACCCAGTACTTC.

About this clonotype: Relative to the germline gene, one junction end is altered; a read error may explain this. The CDR3 loop is CATRRAVGVDTQYF. The CDR3, as DNA: TGTGCCACCAGAAGAGCCGTGGGCGTGGATACGCAGTATTTT. The chain joins TRBV15 to TRBJ2-3, with D hard to call. This CDR3 is 14 amino acids long. Germline V lookup: CDR1 LNHNV, CDR2 YYDKDF (reference sequence).